Presented here are 28 T cell receptor beta chains from one specimen sequenced in a study of OX40 agonist ivuxolimab in advanced cancers. Profiling relied on immunoSEQ multiplex PCR, and the TCRdb table lists in-frame clones only, not all of them. The sample shows about 100,000 clones, just over 90% of them seen only once. The sample consisted of CD4+ or CD8+ T cells sorted from blood, taken in a trial of the OX40 agonist ivuxolimab. These TCRs come from an adult with an advanced solid tumor such as melanoma, head and neck, liver or kidney cancer.

This chain connects TRBV28 to TRBJ1-3; D uncertain. CDR1 is MDHEN, CDR2 SYDVKM, per germline. The CDR3 consists of 11 residues. CDR3 protein: CGSISGNTIYF. The CDR3 region has the DNA TGTGGGTCGATCTCTGGAAACACCATATATTTT.

J is TRBJ1-2 and V is TRBV5-1; 8 bases map to TRBD1. CDR3 length: 15 amino acids. The trim removed 4 bases at V and 3 bases at J, leaving 8 bases unmatched. Germline CDR1 is SGHRS and CDR2 is YFSETQ. The CDR3 protein is CASSLRTGSDYGYTF. The CDR3 nucleotides are TGCGCCAGCAGCCTCCGGACAGGGTCGGACTATGGCTACACCTTC.

The CDR3 spells CASSFDGRSSYEQYF. The DNA for the CDR3 is TGCGCCAGCAGCTTTGACGGCAGGAGCTCCTACGAGCAGTACTTC. The rearrangement links TRBV5-1 to TRBJ2-7; D is ambiguous. With 2 bases removed from V and 0 bases from J, the gap between germline ends came to 12 bases. Germline values: CDR1 SGHRS, CDR2 YFSETQ. The CDR3 has 15 amino acids.

The chain carries TRBV5-4 and TRBJ1-1; D is unresolved. Germline V lookup: CDR1 SGHNT, CDR2 YYREEE (reference sequence). This CDR3 is 13 amino acids long. V was trimmed by 1 base and J by 2 bases, leaving 6 bases between them. The CDR3 spells CASSLFLNTEAFF. CDR3 in DNA: TGTGCCAGCAGCTTGTTCCTAAACACTGAAGCTTTCTTT.

This chain uses TRBV11-2 with TRBJ2-1; 10 bases match TRBD2. This CDR3 is 15 amino acids long. V shed 1 base and J 8 bases; nucleotides not matched to a gene: 5. Germline V CDR1 and CDR2: SGHAT, FQNNGV. In DNA form, the CDR3 reads TGTGCCAGCAGCTTAGGAGCGGGAGGGCCCTATGAGCAGTTCTTC. Translating it yields CASSLGAGGPYEQFF.

V is TRBV28 and J is TRBJ2-7; tentatively, D is TRBD2 (6 bases). There are 12 residues in the CDR3. Trimming cost V 8 bases and J 1 base, with 9 bases left between them. Looked up from germline, CDR1 is MDHEN and CDR2 is SYDVKM. The CDR3 loop is CASAGQSYEQYF. The CDR3 coding sequence is TGTGCCAGCGCGGGGCAGTCCTACGAGCAGTACTTC.

This clone is a singleton in its sample. The J gene is TRBJ1-4, the V gene TRBV6-6; 9 nucleotides agree with TRBD1. The ends lost 6 bases at V and 5 bases at J; junction bases unmatched: 7. The CDR3 totals 15 residues. The germline V gene encodes CDR1 MNHNY and CDR2 SVGAGI (reference sequence). The CDR3 DNA reads TGTGCCAGCAGAGCTGGGACAGGGTGGAATGAAAAACTGTTTTTT. Amino acid sequence: CASRAGTGWNEKLFF.

A single count supports this clone. The rearrangement joins TRBV4-2 to TRBJ1-2; weak D call: TRBD1 (6 bases). The CDR3 spans 15 residues. Germline-derived CDR1 and CDR2 are LGHNA and YNFKEQ. V was cut by 0 bases and J by 4 bases, with 12 bases left in between. The CDR3 nucleotides read TGTGCCAGCAGCCAAGATATGAGGGGGAGCTATGGCTACACCTTC. It yields the protein CASSQDMRGSYGYTF.

The rearrangement links TRBV7-2 to TRBJ1-1; the D gene is possibly TRBD1 (6 bases). This CDR3 has 16 amino acids. The germline V and J ends were trimmed by 4 bases and 7 bases, with 22 bases remaining between them. Germline CDR1 is SGHTA and CDR2 is FQGNSA. DNA for the CDR3: TGTGCCAGCAGCTACTCCCAACGACAGGCCCGTTTTGAAGCTTTCTTT. Translating it yields CASSYSQRQARFEAFF.

J is TRBJ2-2 and V is TRBV6-5, with 8 bases identical to TRBD1. The CDR3 is 16 residues long. Germline CDR1 and CDR2: MNHEY and SVGAGI. The junction had 6 bases not matched to a gene; V was cut back by 4 bases and J by 2 bases. In nucleotides, the CDR3 is TGTGCCAGCAGTTTCCAGGGGGCCTTAAACACCGGGGAGCTGTTTTTT. The encoded protein is CASSFQGALNTGELFF.

This rearrangement joins TRBV25-1 to TRBJ2-1; unclear D gene. The ends were cut back, 10 bases at V and 0 bases at J, with 19 bases in the middle. Germline lookup yields CDR1 MGHDK and CDR2 SYGVNS. The CDR3 length is 16 residues. The CDR3 region is CATTSLEASSYNEQFF. In DNA form, the CDR3 reads TGTGCCACCACATCTTTGGAAGCCAGCTCCTACAATGAGCAGTTCTTC.

J is TRBJ1-2 and V is TRBV6-1; TRBD1 is a possible D gene (6 bases). Germline-derived CDR1 and CDR2 are MNHNS and SASEGT. CDR3 length: 15 amino acids. V lost 4 bases, J lost 2 bases, and 14 bases lay in between. The CDR3 nucleotides read TGTGCCAGCAGTGTTACAGGGTTAACGAACTATGGCTACACCTTC. Protein: CASSVTGLTNYGYTF.

This sequence joins TRBV5-8 and TRBJ2-7; the D is unclear. The germline V gene has CDR1 SGHTS and CDR2 YDEGEE. Trimming removed 0 bases from V and 2 bases from J, with 9 bases in between. The CDR3 sequence is 14 residues long. CDR3 coding DNA: TGTGCCAGCAGCTTGGGGCAGGCAGCCTACGAGCAGTACTTC. Translated, it gives CASSLGQAAYEQYF.

This clone was found once. This rearrangement joins TRBV2 to TRBJ2-2; 10 bases map to TRBD2. The CDR3 is made up of 14 amino acids. V lost 6 bases, J lost 6 bases, and 4 bases stayed unmatched. CDR1 is SNHLY and CDR2 is FYNNEI in the germline V gene. CDR3 nucleotide sequence: TGTGCCAGCAGGCTAGCGGGAGAGGCCGGGGAGCTGTTTTTT. This sequence encodes CASRLAGEAGELFF. The variable domain in full, with the rest retrieved from reference TRBV2 and TRBJ2-2, is EPEVTQTPSHQVTQMGQEVILRCVPISNHLYFYWYRQILGQKVEFLVSFYNNEISEKSEIFDDQFSVERPDGSNFTLKIRSTKLEDSAMYFCASRLAGEAGELFFGEGSRLTVL.

This chain links TRBV5-1 with TRBJ1-1; the match to TRBD1 covers 7 bases. Germline loops: CDR1 SGHRS, CDR2 YFSETQ. The CDR3 has 16 amino acids. Unmatched junction bases numbered 16, after V lost 4 bases and J lost 7 bases. CDR3 sequence: CASSRTTSTGKSEAFF. CDR3 nucleotides: TGCGCCAGCAGCAGAACAACTTCGACAGGGAAGAGTGAAGCTTTCTTT. The full variable domain, in which reference TRBV5-1 and TRBJ1-1 provide the parts outside the CDR3, is KAGVTQTPRYLIKTRGQQVTLSCSPISGHRSVSWYQQTPGQGLQFLFEYFSETQRNKGNFPGRFSGRQFSNSRSEMNVSTLELGDSALYLCASSRTTSTGKSEAFFGQGTRLTVV.

The chain employs TRBV6-1 and TRBJ1-1; no clear D gene. The V and J ends lost 2 bases and 7 bases respectively, with 11 bases between them. Per germline, CDR1 MNHNS and CDR2 SASEGT. The CDR3 consists of 13 residues. The CDR3 region is CASSELRRVEAFF. DNA of the CDR3: TGTGCCAGCAGTGAACTTCGACGGGTTGAAGCTTTCTTT.

This clone has only a few counts. This chain links TRBV6-5 with TRBJ2-7, with TRBD1 identical over 7 bases. This CDR3 is 14 amino acids long. Trimming cost V 2 bases and J 5 bases; bases outside gene matches: 6. Per the germline V gene, CDR1 is MNHEY and CDR2 is SVGAGI. CDR3 in amino acids: CASSYALGQHEQYF. In nucleotides, the CDR3 is TGTGCCAGCAGTTACGCCCTGGGACAGCACGAGCAGTACTTC.

The V and J genes are TRBV29-1 and TRBJ1-1, with unresolved D. Looked up from germline, CDR1 is SQVTM and CDR2 is ANQGSEA. With 3 bases removed from V and 0 bases from J, the gap between germline ends came to 8 bases. This CDR3 spans 13 amino acids. The CDR3 nucleotides read TGCAGCGTTGAGGCTCTCCTGAACACTGAAGCTTTCTTT. Its protein product is CSVEALLNTEAFF. The full variable domain, completed using reference TRBV29-1 and TRBJ1-1, is SAVISQKPSRDICQRGTSLTIQCQVDSQVTMMFWYRQQPGQSLTLIATANQGSEATYESGFVIDKFPISRPNLTFSTLTVSNMSPEDSSIYLCSVEALLNTEAFFGQGTRLTVV.

The rearrangement joins TRBV4-1 to TRBJ1-2, with 10 bases matching TRBD1. Germline-derived CDR1 and CDR2 are MGHRA and YSYEKL. There are 18 residues in the CDR3. With V trimmed by 1 base and J by 2 bases, 10 bases remained unmatched. The CDR3 loop reads CASSQGGTGVTRNYGYTF. DNA for the CDR3: TGCGCCAGCAGCCAAGGCGGGACAGGGGTCACACGGAACTATGGCTACACCTTC.

This clone was detected only a few times. The chain uses TRBV9 and TRBJ2-3; weak D call: TRBD1 (6 bases). V lost 3 bases and J 2 bases, leaving 10 bases between the germline ends. The CDR3 has 14 residues. The germline V gene encodes CDR1 SGDLS and CDR2 YYNGEE. The CDR3 nucleotides are TGTGCCAGCAGCGGGACAGTCACCACAGATACGCAGTATTTT. Its protein is CASSGTVTTDTQYF.

CDR3 sequence: CAWSVRREGGLEKLFF. In DNA form, the CDR3 reads TGTGCCTGGAGTGTACGTCGGGAGGGCGGCCTTGAAAAACTGTTTTTT. This rearrangement joins TRBV30 to TRBJ1-4; D gene ambiguous. The CDR3 runs to 16 residues. Per the germline V gene, CDR1 is GTSNPN and CDR2 is SVGIG (reference sequence). V was pared by 0 bases and J by 7 bases, with 18 bases between.

The rearrangement links TRBV7-9 to TRBJ1-1; D ambiguous. V shed 3 bases and J shed 4 bases, with 12 bases lying between them. Looked up from germline, CDR1 is SEHNR and CDR2 is FQNEAQ (reference sequence). The CDR3 contains 14 residues. CDR3 sequence reads: CASSFVRSATEAFF. CDR3 DNA sequence: TGTGCCAGCAGCTTTGTCCGTTCTGCCACTGAAGCTTTCTTT.

This chain connects TRBV7-2 to TRBJ2-1; a possible D gene is TRBD2 (6 bases). V was pared by 2 bases and J by 6 bases, with 14 bases between. CDR3 length equals 15 residues. The germline gives CDR1 SGHTA, CDR2 FQGNSA. The CDR3 loop is CASSLNRGTPNEQFF. The CDR3 DNA sequence: TGTGCCAGCAGCTTAAATCGGGGGACTCCCAATGAGCAGTTCTTC.

This clone came up once. This sequence joins TRBV11-2 and TRBJ2-5; D unclear. The CDR3 totals 13 residues. Trimming shortened V by 1 base and J by 4 bases, and 7 bases separated the two germline ends. Germline V CDR1 and CDR2: SGHAT, FQNNGV. The CDR3 loop is CASSLGVAETQYF. Here the CDR3 DNA reads TGTGCCAGCAGCTTAGGTGTCGCAGAGACCCAGTACTTC. Combining the CDR3 with reference TRBV11-2 and TRBJ2-5 gives the whole variable domain EAGVAQSPRYKIIEKRQSVAFWCNPISGHATLYWYQQILGQGPKLLIQFQNNGVVDDSQLPKDRFSAERLKGVDSTLKIQPAKLEDSAVYLCASSLGVAETQYFGPGTRLLVL.

V usage is TRBV5-1 and J usage is TRBJ2-3; tentative D call: TRBD2 (6 bases). V was trimmed by 4 bases and J by 4 bases, leaving 13 bases between them. The CDR3 is 14 amino acids. CDR1 and CDR2 (germline): SGHRS, YFSETQ. The CDR3 spells CASSSGGYADTQYF. The CDR3 bases are TGCGCCAGCAGCAGTGGGGGGTATGCAGATACGCAGTATTTT.

The CDR3 sequence is CASRDRIHEQYF. Written as DNA, the CDR3 is TGTGCCAGCAGGGATAGGATCCACGAGCAGTACTTC. The chain combines TRBV6-5 with TRBJ2-7; D is undetermined. The CDR3 sequence is 12 residues long. Trimming removed 6 bases from V and 5 bases from J, with 11 bases in between. Germline assignment: CDR1 MNHEY and CDR2 SVGAGI.

The V gene is TRBV15, the J gene TRBJ2-5; 12 nucleotides match TRBD2. This CDR3 contains 16 residues. Germline loops: CDR1 LNHNV, CDR2 YYDKDF (reference sequence). Trimming removed 5 bases from V and 5 bases from J; junction bases left unmatched: 9. The CDR3 nucleotides read TGTGCCACCAGCTGGGGACTAGCGGGCACTGGGGAGACCCAGTACTTC. Residues: CATSWGLAGTGETQYF.

V gene TRBV5-1 combines with J gene TRBJ2-3, with no clear D. V was cut by 3 bases and J by 2 bases, with 10 bases left in between. The CDR3 runs 14 residues. Germline V CDR1 and CDR2: SGHRS, YFSETQ. The CDR3 sequence is CASSSGDATDTQYF. For the CDR3, the DNA is TGCGCCAGCAGCTCCGGTGATGCCACAGATACGCAGTATTTT.